These 6 T cell receptor beta chains were all obtained from the same sample, sequenced in a study of blood T cell repertoires in COVID-19. TCRdb's copy holds only in-frame clones and misses some; the assay was immunoSEQ multiplex PCR. The sample holds some 150,000 clones, about 85% seen once. The material sequenced was peripheral blood. The origin of the receptors is a woman aged 70 to 79 with acute or convalescent COVID-19.

The chain has TRBV29-1 and TRBJ1-6; weak D call: TRBD1 (6 bases). The V gene's germline CDR1 is SQVTM and CDR2 ANQGSEA. The CDR3 has 14 residues. Trimming took off 6 bases at V and 7 bases at J, with 16 bases between the two ends. The CDR3 here is CSVRHPGVNSPLHF. The CDR3 DNA reads as TGCAGCGTCCGACACCCAGGGGTAAATTCACCCCTCCACTTT. Full variable domain (outside the CDR3, taken from reference TRBV29-1 and TRBJ1-6): SAVISQKPSRDICQRGTSLTIQCQVDSQVTMMFWYRQQPGQSLTLIATANQGSEATYESGFVIDKFPISRPNLTFSTLTVSNMSPEDSSIYLCSVRHPGVNSPLHFGNGTRLTVT.

The V call is TRBV7-9, the J call TRBJ1-3; D is uncertain. The germline CDR1 and CDR2 sequences are SEHNR and FQNEAQ (reference sequence). The CDR3 spans 14 residues. V was pared by 5 bases and J by 7 bases, with 15 bases between. As DNA, the CDR3 is TGTGCCAGCAGCCCCGTCGGAGCCACTAACACCATATATTTT. This codes for CASSPVGATNTIYF. Using reference TRBV7-9 and TRBJ1-3 for the parts outside the CDR3, the full variable domain is DTGVSQNPRHKITKRGQNVTFRCDPISEHNRLYWYRQTLGQGPEFLTYFQNEAQLEKSRLLSDRFSAERPKGSFSTLEIQRTEQGDSAMYLCASSPVGATNTIYFGEGSWLTVV.

This clone was observed once. The CDR3, as DNA: TGCGCCAGCAGCCAAGGACCGGGAGGTCGGGTAGATACGCAGTATTTT. Amino acids: CASSQGPGGRVDTQYF. The chain has TRBV4-1 and TRBJ2-3, with 7 bases fitting TRBD2. The CDR3 runs to 16 residues. Per germline, CDR1 MGHRA and CDR2 YSYEKL. The trim removed 1 base at V and 5 bases at J, leaving 9 bases unmatched.

The chain employs TRBV10-3 and TRBJ2-5; TRBD2 matches 14 bases. J gave up 0 bases and V 10 bases, and 4 bases lay outside the gene matches. Germline V gene data show CDR1 as ENHRY and CDR2 as SYGVKD. This CDR3 has 15 residues. CDR3 nucleotides: TGTGCCACTGGGACTAGCGGGGGAAACCAAGAGACCCAGTACTTC. Its protein product is CATGTSGGNQETQYF.

This clone was observed a few times. The rearrangement links TRBV6-5 to TRBJ2-3, with 8 bases lining up with TRBD2. With 5 bases clipped from V and 5 bases from J, the junction kept 6 bases outside the gene matches. The CDR3 contains 14 residues. CDR1 and CDR2 (germline): MNHEY, SVGAGI. CDR3: CASSLGLARDTQYF. CDR3 nucleotides: TGTGCCAGCAGTCTAGGACTAGCCCGAGATACGCAGTATTTT.

V gene TRBV28 combines with J gene TRBJ2-7, with D perhaps matching TRBD1 (5 bases). The CDR3 totals 15 residues. Germline V gives CDR1 MDHEN, CDR2 SYDVKM. V was clipped by 2 bases and J by 1 base, with 12 bases between them. The CDR3, as DNA: TGTGCCAGCAGTTTAGGTATAAGGGGTTCCTACGAGCAGTACGTC. Protein product: CASSLGIRGSYEQYV.